The entry below gives a single T cell receptor (beta chain) sequence along with its context. The sample is drawn from a study of control samples from healthy donors and cancer patients. Trimming removed 0 bases from V and 0 bases from J, with 6 bases in between. The germline CDR1 and CDR2 sequences are SGDLS and YYNGEE. This CDR3 has 14 residues. Method: immunoSEQ multiplex PCR; TCRdb's copy keeps in-frame clones and lacks some. The sample carries some 87,000 clones, 91% recorded once. The TCR was taken from a man aged 25-40 years in good health. The chain links TRBV9 to TRBJ1-1; no reliable D call. The sequencing input was blood. The CDR3 sequence is CASSVAPLNTEAFF. CDR3 bases: TGTGCCAGCAGCGTAGCCCCCTTGAACACTGAAGCTTTCTTT.